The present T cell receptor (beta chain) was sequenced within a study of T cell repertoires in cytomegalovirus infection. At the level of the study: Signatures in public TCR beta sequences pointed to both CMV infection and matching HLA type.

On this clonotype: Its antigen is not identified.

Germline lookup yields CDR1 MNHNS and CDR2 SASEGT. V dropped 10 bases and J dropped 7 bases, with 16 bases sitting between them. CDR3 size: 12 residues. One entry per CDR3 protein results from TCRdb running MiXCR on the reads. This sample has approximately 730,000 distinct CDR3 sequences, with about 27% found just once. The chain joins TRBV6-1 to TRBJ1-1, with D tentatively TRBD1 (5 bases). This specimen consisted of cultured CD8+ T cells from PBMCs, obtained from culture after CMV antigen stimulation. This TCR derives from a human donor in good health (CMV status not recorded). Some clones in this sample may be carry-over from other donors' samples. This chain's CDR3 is CATYFWDGEAFF. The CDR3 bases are TGTGCCACTTATTTCTGGGACGGTGAAGCTTTCTTT.